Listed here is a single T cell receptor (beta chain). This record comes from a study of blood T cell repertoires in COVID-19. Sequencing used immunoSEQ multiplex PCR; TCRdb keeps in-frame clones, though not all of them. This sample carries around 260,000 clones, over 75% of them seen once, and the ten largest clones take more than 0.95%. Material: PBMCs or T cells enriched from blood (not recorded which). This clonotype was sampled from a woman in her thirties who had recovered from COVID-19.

This chain's CDR3 is CASSLGDSYSGANVLTF. DNA of the CDR3: TGTGCCAGCAGCTTGGGGGACAGCTACTCTGGGGCCAACGTCCTGACTTTC. The chain links TRBV5-6 to TRBJ2-6; TRBD1 aligns across 7 bases. V lost 0 bases and J lost 0; bases outside the gene matches: 3. Looked up from germline, CDR1 is SGHDT and CDR2 is YYEEEE. CDR3 length equals 17 residues.